The sequence of this T cell receptor beta chain was determined in a study of cytomegalovirus exposure and HLA in healthy donors. The study, taken as a whole, reports: Some TCR beta chains (roughly 160 of them) were listed as cytomegalovirus-associated. Fewer N-insertions (relative to the approximately 700-donor mean) were reportedly seen in an Asian-associated ancestry cluster in a later analysis. As a later analysis showed, a missense DCLRE1C variant was linked to trimming of TCR beta V- and J-genes. For most TCR beta V segments, an earlier analysis put the productive rate at about 87% or about 30% of the time.

Points on this clone: Its specificity is unknown.

The CDR3 is 13 amino acids. Trimming removed 2 bases at V and 6 bases at J, with 10 bases between. Germline V gene data show CDR1 as SGDLS and CDR2 as YYNGEE. PCR was performed using 60 Vbeta and 13 Jbeta primers. Only in-frame clones appear in the TCRdb table, and some are missing; sequencing was by immunoSEQ multiplex PCR. Of over 75,000 clones in the sample, about 75% were seen once. This TCR was recovered from a female donor in good health and CMV-seronegative. The rearrangement joins TRBV9 to TRBJ2-3; D is unclear. Sequencing was carried out using PBMCs. In nucleotides, the CDR3 is TGTGCCAGCAGCGTTTTGGAGTCGGATACGCAGTATTTT. Translated, it gives CASSVLESDTQYF.